Below, 15 T cell receptor beta chains from the same sample are listed, as sequenced in a study of cytomegalovirus exposure and HLA in healthy donors. It was with 60 Vbeta and 13 Jbeta primers that the PCR ran. Some clones are missing from TCRdb's copy, which holds only in-frame ones; the method was immunoSEQ multiplex PCR. The data hold some 97,000 clones, with roughly 77% observed a single time. Source material: PBMCs. These receptors all stem from a woman aged 45-65 years in good health and CMV-seropositive.

This clone was seen a single time. This rearrangement joins TRBV2 to TRBJ2-5; possible D gene TRBD1, 5 bases. Germline lookup yields CDR1 SNHLY and CDR2 FYNNEI. The CDR3 length is 15 residues. Trimming took off 10 bases at V and 0 bases at J, with 18 bases between the two ends. The CDR3 DNA reads as TGTGCCACCAAGTGGTACAGGACCCACCAAGAGACCCAGTACTTC. This codes for CATKWYRTHQETQYF.

The rearrangement uses TRBV27 and TRBJ1-2; 7 bases fit TRBD1. Germline lookup yields CDR1 MNHEY and CDR2 SMNVEV (reference sequence). After removal of 5 bases from V and 4 bases from J, the junction contained 7 bases not matched to a gene. The CDR3 length is 14 residues. The CDR3, as DNA: TGTGCCAGCAGTCCCGACAGGGCCGGCTATGGCTACACCTTC. The encoded protein is CASSPDRAGYGYTF.

The chain carries TRBV6-5 and TRBJ2-3; 7 bases agree with TRBD2. Germline V gives CDR1 MNHEY, CDR2 SVGAGI. CDR3 length equals 15 residues. Trimming at V came to 7 bases and at J to 5 bases, leaving 12 bases not matched to a gene. CDR3 DNA: TGTGCCAGCACCCTTAGCGGGTCCCCAAGAGATACGCAGTATTTT. Amino acid sequence: CASTLSGSPRDTQYF.

The V gene is TRBV7-3, the J gene TRBJ2-7; D not resolved. There are 13 residues in the CDR3. Looked up from germline, CDR1 is SGHTA and CDR2 is FQGTGA. V was pared by 0 bases and J by 5 bases, with 8 bases between. CDR3 loop: CASSLTSWNEQYF. The CDR3 region has the DNA TGTGCCAGCAGCTTAACTAGCTGGAACGAGCAGTACTTC. Full variable domain (missing parts from reference TRBV7-3 and TRBJ2-7): GAGVSQTPSNKVTEKGKYVELRCDPISGHTALYWYRQSLGQGPEFLIYFQGTGAADDSGLPNDRFFAVRPEGSVSTLKIQRTERGDSAVYLCASSLTSWNEQYFGPGTRLTVT.

This clone was picked up one time. The genes are TRBV7-3 and TRBJ2-1, with 14 bases identical to TRBD2. CDR3 length: 15 residues. V was clipped by 3 bases and J by 6 bases; unmatched bases: 1. CDR1 is SGHTA, CDR2 FQGTGA, per germline. The CDR3 protein is CASSLGTSGSNEQFF. The CDR3 DNA follows: TGTGCCAGCAGCTTGGGGACTAGCGGGAGCAATGAGCAGTTCTTC.

This rearrangement joins TRBV30 to TRBJ2-1; 10 bases are a match to TRBD2. The CDR3 spans 14 residues. With V trimmed by 7 bases and J by 6 bases, 9 bases remained unmatched. The germline V gene encodes CDR1 GTSNPN and CDR2 SVGIG (reference sequence). CDR3 coding DNA: TGTGCCTTCCGGGGGGCTAGCGGGAGCAATGAGCAGTTCTTC. Translated: CAFRGASGSNEQFF.

The J gene is TRBJ2-5, the V gene TRBV5-6, with D tentatively TRBD2 (6 bases). The CDR3 loop spans 14 amino acids. Per the germline V gene, CDR1 is SGHDT and CDR2 is YYEEEE. Trimming shortened V by 6 bases and J by 3 bases, and 15 bases separated the two germline ends. The CDR3 spells CASNLGTRKETQYF. The CDR3 DNA follows: TGTGCCAGCAACCTCGGGACTCGAAAAGAGACCCAGTACTTC.

The V call is TRBV13, the J call TRBJ2-1, with 10 bases identical to TRBD2. CDR3 length: 13 amino acids. The V gene end was trimmed by 4 bases and the J gene end by 12 bases; junction bases not matched to a gene: 6. Germline V gene data show CDR1 as PRHDT and CDR2 as FYEKMQ (reference sequence). The chain's CDR3 is CASSSSSGSVQFF. Written as DNA, the CDR3 is TGTGCCAGCAGCTCATCTAGCGGGAGTGTGCAGTTCTTC.

The rearrangement links TRBV30 to TRBJ1-4; TRBD1 matches at 7 bases. Per the germline V gene, CDR1 is GTSNPN and CDR2 is SVGIG (reference sequence). V lost 1 base to trimming and J lost 4 bases; unmatched junction nucleotides: 0. This CDR3 is 13 amino acids long. CDR3 bases: TGTGCCTGGAGTGGGGACAGTAATGAAAAACTGTTTTTT. Translated: CAWSGDSNEKLFF.

This chain joins TRBV11-3 and TRBJ2-1; 8 nucleotides line up with TRBD2. CDR3 length equals 17 residues. CDR1 is SGHNT and CDR2 is YENEEA in the germline V gene. V dropped 4 bases and J dropped 4; count of bases not matched to a gene: 12. This chain's CDR3 is CASSSARGREEYNEQFF. The CDR3 DNA reads as TGTGCCAGCAGCTCGGCCCGCGGGCGGGAGGAGTACAATGAGCAGTTCTTC.

This chain connects TRBV30 to TRBJ1-4; perhaps TRBD1 as D (5 bases). This CDR3 is 13 amino acids long. Trimming removed 5 bases from V and 5 bases from J, with 12 bases in between. Germline V gene sequence: CDR1 GTSNPN, CDR2 SVGIG (reference sequence). CDR3 sequence reads: CAWGRQLNEKLFF. CDR3 in DNA: TGTGCCTGGGGAAGACAGTTGAATGAAAAACTGTTTTTT.

J is TRBJ2-1 and V is TRBV7-6; weak D call: TRBD1 (6 bases). Germline lookup yields CDR1 SGHVS and CDR2 FNYEAQ. V lost 2 bases and J lost 4, with 12 bases in between. The CDR3 extends over 15 amino acids. This chain's CDR3 is CASSLNVQGYNEQFF. CDR3 sequence (DNA): TGTGCCAGCAGCTTAAACGTACAGGGTTACAATGAGCAGTTCTTC.

This clone was seen more than once but under ten times. CDR3 DNA: TGTGCCTGGAGCAGACCACAGGATAACTACTACGAGCAGTACTTC. Protein product: CAWSRPQDNYYEQYF. V is TRBV30 and J is TRBJ2-7; D may be TRBD1 (5 bases). The germline CDR1 and CDR2 sequences are GTSNPN and SVGIG (reference sequence). V was trimmed by 3 bases and J by 3 bases, leaving 18 bases between them. The CDR3 is 15 residues long.

J is TRBJ2-2 and V is TRBV12-5; the match to TRBD2 covers 13 bases. The CDR3 is made up of 20 amino acids. V shed 0 bases, J shed 1 base, and the junction held 8 bases outside the gene matches. The germline gives CDR1 LGHNT, CDR2 FRNRAP. CDR3 DNA: TGTGCTAGTGGTTTGGTACGCGGACTAGCGGGGGAGAGGAACACCGGGGAGCTGTTTTTT. Translating gives CASGLVRGLAGERNTGELFF.

This chain uses TRBV9 with TRBJ2-7; maybe TRBD2 (7 bases). V dropped 3 bases and J dropped 0 bases, with 13 bases sitting between them. The CDR3 sequence is 15 residues long. CDR1 is SGDLS and CDR2 is YYNGEE in the germline V gene. The DNA for the CDR3 is TGTGCCAGCAGCGGTTCGGGGGGCCTCTCCTACGAGCAGTACTTC. It yields the protein CASSGSGGLSYEQYF.